A single sample is the source of the 25 T cell receptor beta chains below, sequenced in a study of beta chain features in type 1 diabetes. Expressed TCRB transcripts were sequenced, since all the RNA that had been isolated was reverse transcribed. The table came from immunoSEQ multiplex PCR; TCRdb's copy has only in-frame clones and leaves some out. The data contain tens of thousands of clones, about 65% of them seen just once; the ten biggest clones take up over 2%. Sequencing input: Tregs from blood. These receptors were obtained from a woman in her 30s in good health.

V is TRBV5-1 and J is TRBJ2-1, with TRBD2 as a possible D gene (5 bases). Germline V gene sequence: CDR1 SGHRS, CDR2 YFSETQ. V lost 0 bases to trimming and J lost 9 bases, with 7 bases between them. The CDR3 runs to 12 residues. The CDR3 DNA follows: TGCGCCAGCAGCTTGGTAGGAGGTGAGCAGTTCTTC. It specifies CASSLVGGEQFF.

The chain links TRBV19 to TRBJ1-5; unclear D gene. Germline loops: CDR1 LNHDA, CDR2 SQIVND (reference sequence). The germline V and J ends were trimmed by 4 bases and 7 bases, with 14 bases remaining between them. This CDR3 region has 14 residues. CDR3 sequence (DNA): TGTGCCAGTAGTAAGGAGGAGGTACGGCAGCCCCAGCATTTT. Translation gives CASSKEEVRQPQHF.

CDR3 nucleotide sequence: TGCGCCAGCAGCTTGGCGCCCGGGAGGGGAGATACGCAGTATTTT. Translating it yields CASSLAPGRGDTQYF. The chain joins TRBV5-1 to TRBJ2-3; 8 nucleotides agree with TRBD2. This CDR3 has 15 residues. Losses at the gene ends were 0 bases for V and 5 bases for J; bases not matched to a gene: 5. CDR1 is SGHRS, CDR2 YFSETQ, per germline.

CDR3 sequence (DNA): TGTGCCAGCAGCTTAGCCCAGGGGTGGTTGGAAAAACTGTTTTTT. Protein sequence: CASSLAQGWLEKLFF. The gene calls are TRBV7-2 and TRBJ1-4; D perhaps matches TRBD1 (6 bases). This CDR3 is 15 amino acids long. Trimming took off 0 bases at V and 8 bases at J, with 13 bases between the two ends. CDR1 and CDR2 from the germline V gene are SGHTA and FQGNSA.

This rearrangement joins TRBV18 to TRBJ2-7, with 8 bases matching TRBD1. Trimming took 1 base from V and 3 from J; bases not matched to a gene: 5. CDR1 and CDR2 from the germline V gene are KGHSH and LQKENI. CDR3 size: 15 residues. CDR3 coding DNA: TGTGCCAGCTCACCACTCAGACAGGGGATCTACGAGCAGTACTTC. Amino acids: CASSPLRQGIYEQYF.

This clone was detected once. The chain has TRBV6-5 and TRBJ2-7, with 7 nucleotides matching TRBD1. The CDR3 is 15 residues long. V lost 4 bases, J lost 2 bases, and 8 bases stayed unmatched. Germline V gives CDR1 MNHEY, CDR2 SVGAGI. This chain's CDR3 is CASSLLQGSTYEQYF. The DNA for the CDR3 is TGTGCCAGCAGTTTGCTACAGGGGTCAACCTACGAGCAGTACTTC.

Of note for this clone: One end of the junction is discordant with germline, which a read error may explain. This chain uses TRBV7-2 with TRBJ2-5, with TRBD2 as a possible D gene (5 bases). The length of the CDR3 is 14 residues. CDR1 and CDR2 from the germline V gene are SGHTA and FQGNSA. DNA for the CDR3: TGTGCCAGCAGCTTAGGAGACTATCAAGGGACCCAGTACTTC. Protein product: CASSLGDYQGTQYF.

J is TRBJ1-2 and V is TRBV28; maybe TRBD1 (6 bases). Trimming pared 7 bases from V and 10 bases from J, leaving 16 bases between. The CDR3 runs 12 residues. The germline V gene has CDR1 MDHEN and CDR2 SYDVKM. The CDR3 reads CASIQGSGPYTF. DNA of the CDR3: TGTGCCAGCATTCAGGGGTCAGGCCCCTACACCTTC.

This clone was observed a few times. The chain has TRBV7-2 and TRBJ2-1; the D gene is possibly TRBD1 (6 bases). The V end lost 5 bases, the J end lost 7 bases, and 18 bases lay between the germline ends. Per the germline V gene, CDR1 is SGHTA and CDR2 is FQGNSA. There are 15 residues in the CDR3. DNA for the CDR3: TGTGCCAGCAGCCCGGACCCGGCAGGGGCGAATGAGCAGTTCTTC. It is translated as CASSPDPAGANEQFF.

The J gene is TRBJ2-1, the V gene TRBV5-1, with 10 bases fitting TRBD1. This CDR3 has 15 amino acids. V shed 5 bases, J shed 0 bases, and the junction held 2 bases outside the gene matches. The germline V gene has CDR1 SGHRS and CDR2 YFSETQ. In DNA form, the CDR3 reads TGCGCCAGCAGGGGGACAGGGGACTCCTACAATGAGCAGTTCTTC. Its translation: CASRGTGDSYNEQFF.

The table lists this clone with a count of one. This chain uses TRBV11-3 with TRBJ2-1, with D perhaps TRBD1 (5 bases). The V gene lost 1 base and the J gene lost 5 bases, with 12 bases spanning the gap. This CDR3 region has 15 residues. The germline V gene has CDR1 SGHNT and CDR2 YENEEA. The CDR3 DNA reads TGTGCCAGCAGCTTAGTGGTTTTACAGGACAATGAGCAGTTCTTC. This codes for CASSLVVLQDNEQFF.

This clone occurred a few times. The rearrangement uses TRBV7-9 and TRBJ2-5; TRBD2 aligns across 9 bases. V lost 5 bases, J lost 6 bases, and 4 bases stayed unmatched. Germline CDR1 and CDR2: SEHNR and FQNEAQ (reference sequence). The CDR3 runs 13 residues. CDR3 in amino acids: CASSPGLAKTQYF. CDR3 sequence (DNA): TGTGCCAGCAGCCCCGGACTAGCGAAGACCCAGTACTTC.

This clone was seen a few times. This chain links TRBV18 with TRBJ1-1; D gene uncertain. CDR3 length equals 14 residues. V lost 3 bases and J lost 2, with 10 bases in between. Germline V gene data show CDR1 as KGHSH and CDR2 as LQKENI. CDR3 nucleotide sequence: TGTGCCAGCTCACCGGCGGCAAGCAACACTGAAGCTTTCTTT. This sequence encodes CASSPAASNTEAFF.

This clone was counted a single time. The CDR3 DNA reads as TGTGCCAGCTCACCCCCACTAGCGGGAGGCCGGACCTACGAGCAGTACTTC. Translation: CASSPPLAGGRTYEQYF. The chain recombines TRBV18 with TRBJ2-7, with TRBD2 matching over 12 bases. The CDR3 is 17 residues long. The V gene's germline CDR1 is KGHSH and CDR2 LQKENI. The V segment lost 3 bases and the J segment 2 bases; nucleotides outside the gene matches: 8.

V gene TRBV7-9 combines with J gene TRBJ1-4, with 10 nucleotides matching TRBD1. The ends lost 4 bases at V and 4 bases at J; junction bases unmatched: 3. Germline CDR1 and CDR2: SEHNR and FQNEAQ (reference sequence). This CDR3 region has 15 residues. CDR3 amino acids: CASSSDRGLNEKLFF. The CDR3 bases are TGTGCCAGCAGCTCCGACAGGGGGCTTAATGAAAAACTGTTTTTT.

The chain combines TRBV5-4 with TRBJ2-7, with 8 bases lining up with TRBD2. CDR3 length: 16 residues. V shed 0 bases and J 0 bases; nucleotides not matched to a gene: 5. CDR1 and CDR2 (germline): SGHNT, YYREEE (reference sequence). The CDR3 sequence is CASSLAGGVLSYEQYF. CDR3 DNA: TGTGCCAGCAGCTTGGCCGGGGGGGTCCTCTCCTACGAGCAGTACTTC.

The chain has TRBV7-9 and TRBJ1-4; the D is unclear. The CDR3 consists of 14 residues. CDR1 SEHNR and CDR2 FQNEAQ come from the germline V gene (reference sequence). V was pared by 8 bases and J by 2 bases, with 12 bases between. The DNA for the CDR3 is TGTGCCAGCTTTAATGGAGGGACTAATGAAAAACTGTTTTTT. Its protein product is CASFNGGTNEKLFF.

This clone was counted between two and nine times. V is TRBV4-2 and J is TRBJ1-2; TRBD1 matches 7 bases. V trimming: 0 bases; J trimming: 2 bases; junction bases outside the gene matches: 3. This CDR3 comprises 15 residues. Germline loops: CDR1 LGHNA, CDR2 YNFKEQ. CDR3 in DNA: TGTGCCAGCAGCCAAGATACAGGGGCAAACTATGGCTACACCTTC. This gives the protein CASSQDTGANYGYTF.

The chain combines TRBV7-2 with TRBJ2-1; possibly TRBD2 for D (5 bases). The CDR3 runs to 17 residues. The germline V gene encodes CDR1 SGHTA and CDR2 FQGNSA. Trimming shortened V by 2 bases and J by 5 bases, and 19 bases separated the two germline ends. The CDR3 sequence is CASSLSRLAVGHNEQFF. In nucleotides, the CDR3 is TGTGCCAGCAGCTTATCCCGTCTAGCCGTCGGACACAATGAGCAGTTCTTC.

The rearrangement joins TRBV5-4 to TRBJ2-3, with a weak D call TRBD1 (6 bases). The V gene lost 3 bases and the J gene lost 1 base, with 12 bases spanning the gap. CDR1 SGHNT and CDR2 YYREEE come from the germline V gene (reference sequence). CDR3 length equals 15 residues. CDR3 sequence reads: CASSWGWGRTDTQYF. The CDR3 nucleotides are TGTGCCAGCAGCTGGGGTTGGGGGCGCACAGATACGCAGTATTTT. The variable domain in full, completed from reference TRBV5-4 and TRBJ2-3, reads ETGVTQSPTHLIKTRGQQVTLRCSSQSGHNTVSWYQQALGQGPQFIFQYYREEENGRGNFPPRFSGLQFPNYSSELNVNALELDDSALYLCASSWGWGRTDTQYFGPGTRLTVL.

This rearrangement joins TRBV4-2 to TRBJ2-7, with D tentatively TRBD1 (5 bases). From germline, CDR1 is LGHNA and CDR2 YNFKEQ. Trimming took off 3 bases at V and 3 bases at J, with 9 bases between the two ends. This CDR3 contains 13 residues. The CDR3 region has the DNA TGTGCCAGCAGCCAGCTAGGGGTCTACGAGCAGTACTTC. Residues: CASSQLGVYEQYF.

V usage is TRBV5-4 and J usage is TRBJ1-2; the D gene is possibly TRBD1 (6 bases). The germline V gene has CDR1 SGHNT and CDR2 YYREEE (reference sequence). The CDR3 is made up of 14 amino acids. V gave up 0 bases and J gave up 5 bases, with 11 bases separating them. In nucleotides, the CDR3 is TGTGCCAGCAGCTTGGCTGGACAGTTGTATGGCTACACCTTC. Amino acid sequence: CASSLAGQLYGYTF.

This sequence joins TRBV7-2 and TRBJ1-1; weak D call: TRBD1 (5 bases). This CDR3 has 15 amino acids. Looked up from germline, CDR1 is SGHTA and CDR2 is FQGNSA. V gave up 3 bases and J gave up 0 bases, with 11 bases separating them. The CDR3 region has the DNA TGTGCCAGCAGCTTTATCGGGGGGATGAACACTGAAGCTTTCTTT. It specifies CASSFIGGMNTEAFF.

This rearrangement joins TRBV15 to TRBJ2-3; weak D call: TRBD2 (5 bases). The CDR3 is 15 amino acids. V lost 3 bases and J 5 bases, leaving 15 bases between the germline ends. CDR1 LNHNV and CDR2 YYDKDF come from the germline V gene (reference sequence). The CDR3 region is CATSRGDGLGDTQYF. The CDR3 bases are TGTGCCACCAGCAGGGGAGACGGCTTGGGAGATACGCAGTATTTT.

The sample holds one count of this clone. The chain uses TRBV25-1 and TRBJ2-5; 8 bases agree with TRBD2. Gene TRBJ2-7 matches the end of the DNA better, so the J call may be wrong. The CDR3 has 17 amino acids. CDR1 and CDR2 (germline): MGHDK, SYGVNS. This CDR3 reads CASSGPLTGTRGYEQYF. CDR3 bases: TGTGCCAGCAGTGGCCCCCTGACCGGGACTAGGGGTTACGAGCAGTACTTC.